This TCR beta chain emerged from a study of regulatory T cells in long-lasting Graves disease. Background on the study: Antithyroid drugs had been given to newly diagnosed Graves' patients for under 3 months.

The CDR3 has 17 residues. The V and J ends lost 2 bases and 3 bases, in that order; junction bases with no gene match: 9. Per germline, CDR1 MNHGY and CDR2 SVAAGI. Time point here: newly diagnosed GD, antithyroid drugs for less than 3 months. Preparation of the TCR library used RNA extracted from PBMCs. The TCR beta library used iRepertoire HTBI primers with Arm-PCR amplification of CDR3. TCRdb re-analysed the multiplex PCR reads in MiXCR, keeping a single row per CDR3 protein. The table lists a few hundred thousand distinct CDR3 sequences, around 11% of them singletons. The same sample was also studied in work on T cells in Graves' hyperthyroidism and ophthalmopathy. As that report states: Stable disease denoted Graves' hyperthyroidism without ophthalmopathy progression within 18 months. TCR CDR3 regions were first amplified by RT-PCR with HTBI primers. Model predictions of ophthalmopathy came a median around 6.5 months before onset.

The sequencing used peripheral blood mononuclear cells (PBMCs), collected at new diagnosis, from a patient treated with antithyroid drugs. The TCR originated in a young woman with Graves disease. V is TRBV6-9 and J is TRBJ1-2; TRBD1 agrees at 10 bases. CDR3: CASSYEGQGVLYYGYTF. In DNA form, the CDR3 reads TGTGCCAGCAGTTATGAAGGACAGGGGGTACTTTACTATGGCTACACCTTC.